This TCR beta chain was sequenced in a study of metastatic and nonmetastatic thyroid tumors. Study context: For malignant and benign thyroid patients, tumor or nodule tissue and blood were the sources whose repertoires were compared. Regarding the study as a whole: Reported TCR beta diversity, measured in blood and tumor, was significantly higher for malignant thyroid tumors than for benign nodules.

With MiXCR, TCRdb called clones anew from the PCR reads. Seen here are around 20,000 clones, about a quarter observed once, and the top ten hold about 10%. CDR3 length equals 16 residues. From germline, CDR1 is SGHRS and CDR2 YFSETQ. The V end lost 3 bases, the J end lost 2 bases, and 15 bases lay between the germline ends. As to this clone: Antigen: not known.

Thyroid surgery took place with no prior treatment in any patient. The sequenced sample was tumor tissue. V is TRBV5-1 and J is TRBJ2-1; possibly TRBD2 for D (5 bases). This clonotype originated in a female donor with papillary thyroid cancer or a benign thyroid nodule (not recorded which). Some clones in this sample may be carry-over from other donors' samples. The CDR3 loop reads CASSSQGAVTYNEQFF. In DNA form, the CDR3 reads TGCGCCAGCAGCTCACAAGGAGCGGTTACCTACAATGAGCAGTTCTTC.